The rows below give T cell receptor beta chains drawn from one sample of a study of early T cells in non-severe SARS-CoV-2 infection. In TCRdb, the 5' RACE reads were re-called with MiXCR into one record per CDR3 protein. The sample lists tens of thousands of distinct CDR3 sequences; roughly 7% were seen once. The sequencing sample was made of whole blood. The receptors shown here come from an adult who was a healthcare worker with PCR-confirmed SARS-CoV-2 infection or an uninfected control (not recorded which). Both conserved end residues are part of each CDR3. The D gene is left open where the match is weak. Some rows mark clone size as missing; the rest say once, few, many or name a class of expanded clone.

clone size	D gene	V gene	J gene	CDR3 DNA	CDR3 protein
many	NA	TRBV4-2	TRBJ1-3	TGTGCCAGCAGCCAAGCTCCGGGGGCGCTTGGAAACACCATATATTTT	CASSQAPGALGNTIYF
few	TRBD1	TRBV11-2	TRBJ1-2	TGTGCCAGCAGCTCCCGGGACAGGGGGCTAGAGGACTATGGCTACACCTTC	CASSSRDRGLEDYGYTF
few	TRBD2	TRBV7-7	TRBJ2-1	TGTGCCAGCAGCTTAGAGAACGGGGGGGCGAATGAGCAGTTCTTC	CASSLENGGANEQFF
many	NA	TRBV28	TRBJ2-1	TGTGCCAGCAGGCCCGGGGGTAGCGTTAGCTCCTACAATGAGCAGTTCTTC	CASRPGGSVSSYNEQFF
NA	NA	TRBV30	TRBJ1-2	TGTGCCTGGAGTGGGGTGGCAGTATATGGCTACACCTTC	CAWSGVAVYGYTF
many	TRBD2	TRBV28	TRBJ2-7	TGTGCCAGCAGTTTCGAGACTAGCGGGGGGTACGAGCAGTACTTC	CASSFETSGGYEQYF
NA	NA	TRBV7-9	TRBJ2-7	TGTGCCAGCAGTTTCGGCCACGAGCAGTACTTC	CASSFGHEQYF
many	NA	TRBV3-2	TRBJ2-5	TGTGCCAGCAGCCATGCTGACGATAGCCAAGAGACCCAGTACTTC	CASSHADDSQETQYF
many	TRBD2	TRBV7-7	TRBJ2-3	TGTGCCAGCAGCTTACGAGGACTAGCGACAGATACGCAGTATTTT	CASSLRGLATDTQYF
few	NA	TRBV7-6	TRBJ2-3	TGTGCCAGCAGCTCGAGCACAGATACGCAGTATTTT	CASSSSTDTQYF
few	NA	TRBV20-1	TRBJ1-1	TGCAGTGCTAGGCACAACAGGCACACTGAAGCTTTCTTT	CSARHNRHTEAFF
NA	TRBD2	TRBV19	TRBJ2-5	TGTGCCAGTAGTCCCCTAACCGGGACTAGGGACGTAGAGACCCAGTACTTC	CASSPLTGTRDVETQYF
NA	NA	TRBV6-1	TRBJ2-7	TGTGCCAGCAGTGAGGCAAGACGGGACATGTACGAGCAGTACTTC	CASSEARRDMYEQYF
many	TRBD1	TRBV3-1	TRBJ2-7	TGTGCCAGCAGCCAAGTGGGGACAGGGCAGCAGTACTTC	CASSQVGTGQQYF
few	NA	TRBV30	TRBJ2-5	TGTGCCTGGGCATCGACAGAAGGTTGGACCCAGTACTTC	CAWASTEGWTQYF
few	TRBD2	TRBV4-2	TRBJ2-3	TGTGCCAGCAGCCAAGATTATAGCGGGAGCATCACAGATACGCAGTATTTT	CASSQDYSGSITDTQYF
many	NA	TRBV12-3/TRBV12-4	TRBJ1-4	TGTGCCAGCAGTTTAGCAGAAGGTGAAAAACTGTTTTTT	CASSLAEGEKLFF
many	NA	TRBV20-1	TRBJ2-1	TGCAGTGCTAGGAAGCGTAATGTCTACAATGAGCAGTTCTTC	CSARKRNVYNEQFF
few	NA	TRBV6-2/TRBV6-3	TRBJ2-5	TGTGCCAGCACCGAACTCCTAGGGGTAGCGGAGACCCAGTACTTC	CASTELLGVAETQYF
few	NA	TRBV6-5	TRBJ2-5	TGTGCCAGCAGTTCGGAGGGAGAGACCCAGTACTTC	CASSSEGETQYF